The 20 T cell receptor beta chains given below trace back to one sample, sequenced in a study of CD8+ T cells in alopecia areata. Treatment given: oral pan-JAK inhibitor, 5-10 mg twice daily. Investigators isolated RNA and reverse transcribed it into cDNA to act as the sequencing template. The method was immunoSEQ multiplex PCR; TCRdb's version includes in-frame clones alone and lacks a portion of them. In the table there are about 190,000 clones, roughly three fifths of which are singletons. The specimen was CD4+ T cells sorted from blood, collected at week 4, from a patient treated with tofacitinib. The receptor source for this set is a human donor with alopecia areata.

V gene TRBV2 combines with J gene TRBJ2-5; a weak D match, TRBD1 (6 bases). This CDR3 spans 14 amino acids. In germline, CDR1 is SNHLY, CDR2 FYNNEI. The ends were cut back, 5 bases at V and 9 bases at J, with 19 bases in the middle. CDR3 nucleotide sequence: TGTGCCAGCAGTAACAGGGTTGAGGCGTATTCCCAGTACTTC. It encodes CASSNRVEAYSQYF. The complete variable domain, with remaining parts taken from reference TRBV2 and TRBJ2-5, reads EPEVTQTPSHQVTQMGQEVILRCVPISNHLYFYWYRQILGQKVEFLVSFYNNEISEKSEIFDDQFSVERPDGSNFTLKIRSTKLEDSAMYFCASSNRVEAYSQYFGPGTRLLVL.

The rearrangement joins TRBV20-1 to TRBJ1-2, with no clear D. The CDR3 covers 11 residues. Germline assignment: CDR1 DFQATT and CDR2 SNEGSKA (reference sequence). V gave up 0 bases and J gave up 8 bases, with 7 bases separating them. In DNA form, the CDR3 reads TGCAGTGCTAGAGAACGAGAGGGCTACACCTTC. Its protein is CSAREREGYTF.

This clone was counted between two and nine times. The chain couples TRBV7-9 to TRBJ2-1; the match to TRBD2 covers 8 bases. The CDR3 covers 15 residues. The germline V gene encodes CDR1 SEHNR and CDR2 FQNEAQ (reference sequence). The CDR3 nucleotides read TGTGCTCTCAGTATGGTACTAGCGGAATACAATGAGCAGTTCTTC. This sequence encodes CALSMVLAEYNEQFF. The variable domain in full, completed from reference TRBV7-9 and TRBJ2-1, reads DTGVSQNPRHKITKRGQNVTFRCDPISEHNRLYWYRQTLGQGPEFLTYFQNEAQLEKSRLLSDRFSAERPKGSFSTLEIQRTEQGDSAMYLCALSMVLAEYNEQFFGPGTRLTVL.

The J gene is TRBJ2-2, the V gene TRBV29-1; D unresolved. CDR1 and CDR2 (germline): SQVTM, ANQGSEA. The CDR3 totals 11 residues. The V end lost 3 bases, the J end lost 4 bases, and 3 bases lay between the germline ends. The CDR3 coding sequence is TGCAGCGTTGATAGCACCGGGGAGCTGTTTTTT. It yields the protein CSVDSTGELFF.

This clone was counted between two and nine times. V and J are TRBV2 and TRBJ2-3, with 7 bases aligning to TRBD1. The germline V gene has CDR1 SNHLY and CDR2 FYNNEI. The length of the CDR3 is 13 residues. The junction had 7 bases not matched to a gene; V was cut back by 8 bases and J by 5 bases. The chain's CDR3 is CASDDRVEDTQYF. In DNA, the CDR3 is TGTGCCAGCGATGACAGGGTTGAAGATACGCAGTATTTT.

This chain joins TRBV6-5 and TRBJ2-5; 13 nucleotides match TRBD2. The CDR3 is made up of 16 amino acids. Trimming at V came to 2 bases and at J to 4 bases, leaving 4 bases not matched to a gene. Germline loops: CDR1 MNHEY, CDR2 SVGAGI. The CDR3 spells CASSYVRTSGRETQYF. The CDR3 DNA follows: TGTGCCAGCAGTTACGTTAGGACTAGCGGGAGAGAGACCCAGTACTTC.

V gene TRBV5-1 combines with J gene TRBJ2-7, with a possible D match to TRBD1 (6 bases). The CDR3 spans 13 residues. Germline values: CDR1 SGHRS, CDR2 YFSETQ. Trimming stripped 2 bases from V and 1 base from J, with 7 bases between. CDR3 nucleotides: TGCGCCAGCAGCTTCGACAGGTCCTACGAGCAGTACTTC. Translation gives CASSFDRSYEQYF.

With respect to this clone: Germline and junction disagree at one end, which may indicate a read error. The chain is built from TRBV29-1 and TRBJ1-1; D is uncertain. There are 12 residues in the CDR3. The V gene's germline CDR1 is SQVTM and CDR2 ANQGSEA. The CDR3 spells CSGGDGNPEAFF. As DNA, the CDR3 is TGCAGCGGAGGAGACGGGAACCCTGAAGCTTTCTTT. Full variable domain (missing parts from reference TRBV29-1 and TRBJ1-1): SAVISQKPSRDICQRGTSLTIQCQVDSQVTMMFWYRQQPGQSLTLIATANQGSEATYESGFVIDKFPISRPNLTFSTLTVSNMSPEDSSIYLCSGGDGNPEAFFGQGTRLTVV.

In DNA, the CDR3 is TGCGCCAGCAGCTCACAGGGGAATGCAGATACGCAGTATTTT. It is translated as CASSSQGNADTQYF. The chain links TRBV5-1 to TRBJ2-3; TRBD1 aligns across 7 bases. The V and J ends lost 3 bases and 4 bases, in that order; junction bases with no gene match: 5. The CDR3 is 14 amino acids. In germline, CDR1 is SGHRS, CDR2 YFSETQ.

The chain has TRBV10-3 and TRBJ1-5, with TRBD1 matching 10 bases. Germline-derived CDR1 and CDR2 are ENHRY and SYGVKD. The V gene end was trimmed by 4 bases and the J gene end by 8 bases; junction bases not matched to a gene: 5. The CDR3 has 14 residues. Here the CDR3 DNA reads TGTGCCATCAGTGGGGGACAGGGGTCGGAGCCCCAGCATTTT. This codes for CAISGGQGSEPQHF.

The J gene is TRBJ2-4, the V gene TRBV30; a weak D match, TRBD1 (6 bases). Germline V CDR1 and CDR2: GTSNPN, SVGIG (reference sequence). V lost 0 bases to trimming and J lost 8 bases, with 11 bases between them. The CDR3 spans 13 residues. This CDR3 is CAWSVRGGDIQYF. CDR3 bases: TGTGCCTGGAGTGTACGAGGGGGAGACATTCAGTACTTC.

The V gene is TRBV15, the J gene TRBJ2-7; D not certain. V shed 1 base and J shed 4 bases, with 8 bases lying between them. The germline V gene has CDR1 LNHNV and CDR2 YYDKDF (reference sequence). The CDR3 spans 13 residues. CDR3 region: CATSRASRYEQYF. The CDR3 bases are TGTGCCACCAGCAGAGCTTCCCGGTACGAGCAGTACTTC.

The rearrangement uses TRBV6-6 and TRBJ2-5; D might be TRBD2 (5 bases). Germline V gene lookup returns CDR1 MNHNY and CDR2 SVGAGI (reference sequence). The CDR3 consists of 12 residues. CDR3 region: CVIALAGETQYF. CDR3 DNA: TGTGTCATTGCCCTAGCTGGAGAGACCCAGTACTTC.

V usage is TRBV29-1 and J usage is TRBJ2-1; D possibly uses TRBD1 or TRBD2 (5 bases each). The germline CDR1 and CDR2 sequences are SQVTM and ANQGSEA. V lost 7 bases and J 12 bases, leaving 19 bases between the germline ends. The CDR3 loop spans 12 amino acids. CDR3: CSGGTDQFGQFF. The CDR3 region has the DNA TGCAGCGGAGGGACCGACCAATTCGGGCAGTTCTTC.

The chain couples TRBV7-2 to TRBJ2-7; the D gene is possibly TRBD2 (6 bases). CDR3 length: 13 residues. Germline V gene data show CDR1 as SGHTA and CDR2 as FQGNSA. With 3 bases removed from V and 5 bases from J, the gap between germline ends came to 11 bases. The CDR3 DNA follows: TGTGCCAGCAGCTTGGAGGGGTTCCACGAGCAGTACTTC. The encoded protein is CASSLEGFHEQYF.

As DNA, the CDR3 is TGTGCCAGCAGCTTAGGGCTAGGGGCTCCCAACGAGCAGTACTTC. This translates into CASSLGLGAPNEQYF. This chain joins TRBV7-2 and TRBJ2-7, with D perhaps matching TRBD1 (5 bases). The CDR3 contains 15 residues. The V gene's germline CDR1 is SGHTA and CDR2 FQGNSA. Trimming stripped 1 base from V and 5 bases from J, with 15 bases between.

The chain has TRBV19 and TRBJ2-5, with D tentatively TRBD2 (6 bases). The CDR3 has 14 residues. Germline V gives CDR1 LNHDA, CDR2 SQIVND (reference sequence). Trimming removed 5 bases at V and 2 bases at J, with 12 bases between. CDR3 DNA sequence: TGTGCCAGTAGTCCCGGGGGACTGCAAGAGACCCAGTACTTC. It is translated as CASSPGGLQETQYF.

The chain is built from TRBV9 and TRBJ2-5; D perhaps matches TRBD1 (6 bases). The CDR3 contains 15 residues. Trimming took 4 bases from V and 5 from J, leaving 18 bases between them. In germline, CDR1 is SGDLS, CDR2 YYNGEE. The CDR3 here is CASSLRSAGAETQYF. Here the CDR3 DNA reads TGTGCCAGCAGCCTCCGTAGTGCAGGGGCCGAGACCCAGTACTTC.

The chain couples TRBV2 to TRBJ2-5; D gene ambiguous. The ends were cut back, 6 bases at V and 0 bases at J, with 5 bases in the middle. The germline CDR1 and CDR2 sequences are SNHLY and FYNNEI. This CDR3 comprises 12 residues. In DNA, the CDR3 is TGTGCCAGCAGGGGGAACCAAGAGACCCAGTACTTC. Encoded protein: CASRGNQETQYF.

V is TRBV7-2 and J is TRBJ2-5; a possible D gene is TRBD1 (6 bases). Per the germline V gene, CDR1 is SGHTA and CDR2 is FQGNSA. Trimming left V 5 bases short and J 3 bases short, with 19 bases between. This CDR3 is built from 16 residues. CDR3 region: CASSNRQTGREETQYF. CDR3 sequence (DNA): TGTGCCAGCAGCAACCGTCAGACAGGAAGGGAAGAGACCCAGTACTTC.